Listed here is a single T cell receptor (beta chain). A junction boundary mismatches the germline segment, possibly from a read error. Other nucleotide sequences from this sample produce the same CDR3. This sample is part of a study of blood T cell repertoires in COVID-19. As for the study in general: From T cells, B-cell-depleted T cells, or PBMCs came the material, which was cDNA or gDNA.

Per germline, CDR1 SSHAT and CDR2 FNYEAQ (reference sequence). The CDR3 spans 13 residues. Method: immunoSEQ multiplex PCR; TCRdb's copy keeps in-frame clones and lacks some. The table includes over 120,000 clones, roughly four fifths detected once. V and J are TRBV7-7 and TRBJ2-7, with D perhaps matching TRBD1 (7 bases). The sequenced material came from peripheral blood. The origin of this receptor is a woman aged 80 or over with acute or convalescent COVID-19. Here the CDR3 reads CASSTGPGGEQYF. The CDR3 nucleotides read TGTGCTAGCAGCACGGGCCCAGGGGGGGAGCAGTACTTC. Looking up the rest from reference TRBV7-7 and TRBJ2-7 gives the full variable domain: GAGVSQSPRYKVTKRGQDVTLRCDPISSHATLYWYQQALGQGPEFLTYFNYEAQPDKSGLPSDRFSAERPEGSISTLTIQRTEQRDSAMYRCASSTGPGGEQYFGPGTRLTVT.